This record concerns one T cell receptor (beta chain) sequence. Its antigen is unidentified. The data derive from a study of blood T cells in healthy people across ages. Findings and limits, study-wide: Long-lived donors exceeded aged donors in naive CD4+ cells and diversity. Among T cells, TCR beta diversity per million cells dropped roughly linearly as age rose. Estimated diversity, derived from one million T cells, was regarded as an underestimate.

The CDR3 extends over 13 amino acids. V was cut by 5 bases and J by 6 bases, with 12 bases left in between. Germline V gene sequence: CDR1 KGHDR, CDR2 SFDVKD. Primers used in a second PCR of roughly 6 to 11 cycles were a sample-barcoded 5' primer and a J-beta primer mix. Each cDNA molecule, via a template-switch adaptor with 12 random nucleotides, was tagged. A single record per CDR3 protein comes from TCRdb applying MiXCR to the 5' RACE reads. Counted here are 800,000 to 1,000,000 distinct CDR3 sequences, around 48% occurring once; the ten biggest clones make up roughly 13%. The source is a man in his thirties or forties in good health. The sequencing input was blood. The chain carries TRBV24-1 and TRBJ1-1, with D tentatively TRBD1 (5 bases). CDR3 sequence: CATSAEGVPEAFF. The CDR3 DNA is TGTGCCACCAGTGCAGAAGGGGTCCCTGAAGCTTTCTTT.